Following are 20 T cell receptor beta chains from one sample sequenced in a study of cytomegalovirus exposure and HLA in healthy donors. 13 Jbeta primers and 60 Vbeta primers were used for the PCR. Measured with immunoSEQ multiplex PCR; TCRdb has only the in-frame clones, and not every one. This table holds 170,000 or so clones, 77% found once. Sequences were obtained from PBMCs. Source of these receptors: a woman aged 30 to 39 in good health and CMV-seronegative.

The rearrangement joins TRBV28 to TRBJ1-1; D possibly corresponds to TRBD1 (5 bases). Between the trimmed V and J ends, which lost 2 bases and 0 bases, there was a span of 16 bases. CDR3 length equals 17 residues. Germline V gene data show CDR1 as MDHEN and CDR2 as SYDVKM. CDR3 DNA sequence: TGTGCCAGCAGTTTAGAAGGGGCTGACGACATGAACACTGAAGCTTTCTTT. As protein: CASSLEGADDMNTEAFF.

The chain recombines TRBV7-2 with TRBJ1-5; 10 nucleotides agree with TRBD1. CDR3 length: 15 residues. Germline trimming cut 2 bases from V and 6 bases from J; bases unmatched to any gene: 4. CDR1 is SGHTA and CDR2 is FQGNSA in the germline V gene. CDR3 residues: CASSLWGQGTQPQHF. CDR3 DNA sequence: TGTGCCAGCAGCTTATGGGGACAGGGGACTCAGCCCCAGCATTTT.

This clone was detected once. V usage is TRBV28 and J usage is TRBJ1-6, with TRBD1 matching over 7 bases. The CDR3 loop spans 17 amino acids. The germline gives CDR1 MDHEN, CDR2 SYDVKM. The V segment lost 4 bases and the J segment 9 bases; nucleotides outside the gene matches: 15. The chain's CDR3 is CASSSRTGLELSSPLHF. The CDR3 region has the DNA TGTGCCAGCAGTTCCAGGACAGGTTTAGAACTAAGTTCACCCCTCCACTTT.

The chain has TRBV7-6 and TRBJ2-7; the match to TRBD1 covers 8 bases. V gave up 5 bases and J gave up 4 bases; unmatched junction bases: 7. From germline, CDR1 is SGHVS and CDR2 FNYEAQ. This CDR3 comprises 14 residues. The CDR3 here is CASSPQGADYEQYF. The DNA for the CDR3 is TGTGCCAGCAGCCCGCAGGGGGCAGATTACGAGCAGTACTTC.

The chain is built from TRBV29-1 and TRBJ2-3; 8 bases match TRBD2. From germline, CDR1 is SQVTM and CDR2 ANQGSEA. The CDR3 runs 16 residues. V shed 0 bases and J 0 bases; nucleotides not matched to a gene: 5. DNA of the CDR3: TGCAGCGTTGAAGATGGGACTAGGTCTAGCACAGATACGCAGTATTTT. Translation gives CSVEDGTRSSTDTQYF.

The V call is TRBV13, the J call TRBJ1-2; D is ambiguous. Trimming removed 5 bases at V and 0 bases at J, with 10 bases between. The CDR3 consists of 14 residues. In germline, CDR1 is PRHDT, CDR2 FYEKMQ (reference sequence). CDR3 protein: CASSPGQANYGYTF. CDR3 DNA sequence: TGTGCCAGCAGCCCAGGCCAGGCTAACTATGGCTACACCTTC.

Concerning this clone itself: Other DNA sequences in the sample encode the same CDR3. This sequence joins TRBV5-1 and TRBJ2-3; TRBD2 matches 9 bases. V gave up 3 bases and J gave up 2 bases; unmatched junction bases: 1. Germline CDR1 reads SGHRS; CDR2 reads YFSETQ. CDR3 length equals 14 residues. Here the CDR3 reads CASSSSGDTDTQYF. CDR3 nucleotide sequence: TGCGCCAGCAGCTCTAGCGGGGACACAGATACGCAGTATTTT.

This chain joins TRBV7-9 and TRBJ2-2; possible D gene TRBD1, 6 bases. The germline CDR1 and CDR2 sequences are SEHNR and FQNEAQ (reference sequence). The CDR3 has 16 amino acids. V was trimmed by 8 bases and J by 4 bases, leaving 20 bases between them. CDR3 sequence: CASPPSRTGPTGELFF. The DNA for the CDR3 is TGTGCCAGCCCTCCATCGCGCACAGGGCCCACCGGGGAGCTGTTTTTT.

This chain connects TRBV29-1 to TRBJ2-1; the match to TRBD2 covers 9 bases. Germline CDR1 reads SQVTM; CDR2 reads ANQGSEA. The CDR3 sequence is 14 residues long. V shed 7 bases and J 2 bases; nucleotides not matched to a gene: 6. This CDR3 reads CSALGLATYNEQFF. Written as DNA, the CDR3 is TGCAGCGCCCTCGGACTAGCGACCTACAATGAGCAGTTCTTC.

The chain couples TRBV7-8 to TRBJ1-5; TRBD1 matches at 7 bases. The CDR3 has 16 amino acids. Trimming at V came to 1 base and at J to 3 bases, leaving 6 bases not matched to a gene. Germline V lookup: CDR1 SGHVS, CDR2 FQNEAQ. CDR3 region: CASSLEGAVNNQPQHF. CDR3 coding DNA: TGTGCCAGCAGCTTAGAGGGGGCGGTAAACAATCAGCCCCAGCATTTT.

The chain carries TRBV28 and TRBJ2-7; TRBD1 agrees at 10 bases. CDR3 size: 15 residues. CDR1 is MDHEN, CDR2 SYDVKM, per germline. With V trimmed by 7 bases and J by 9 bases, 15 bases remained unmatched. CDR3 sequence (DNA): TGTGCCAGCATGGGGGCTGGGACAGGGGCCCCGCGGCAGTACTTC. Residues: CASMGAGTGAPRQYF.

The CDR3 DNA sequence: TGTGCCATCAGTGGTGCGGGGGCTAGGGAAGCTTTCTTT. This encodes CAISGAGAREAFF. V usage is TRBV10-3 and J usage is TRBJ1-1; D is perhaps TRBD1 (6 bases). V lost 4 bases and J lost 8, with 14 bases in between. Germline V gene sequence: CDR1 ENHRY, CDR2 SYGVKD. The CDR3 covers 13 residues.

The chain joins TRBV25-1 to TRBJ2-7, with a weak D call TRBD1 (5 bases). The CDR3 extends over 12 amino acids. The V gene's germline CDR1 is MGHDK and CDR2 SYGVNS. V was trimmed by 4 bases and J by 7 bases, leaving 11 bases between them. CDR3 region: CASSAQGYEQYF. The CDR3 DNA follows: TGTGCCAGCAGTGCGCAGGGATATGAGCAGTACTTC.

This sequence joins TRBV6-5 and TRBJ2-1, with D uncertain. This CDR3 is built from 14 residues. Germline-derived CDR1 and CDR2 are MNHEY and SVGAGI. The V end was cut by 4 bases, the J end by 7 bases, with 14 bases between. This chain's CDR3 is CASSFSHQANEQFF. CDR3 in DNA: TGTGCCAGCAGTTTTTCCCATCAGGCGAATGAGCAGTTCTTC.

The chain couples TRBV27 to TRBJ2-7; the match to TRBD1 covers 7 bases. The CDR3 spans 14 residues. Trimming cost V 3 bases and J 2 bases; bases outside gene matches: 4. The germline V gene has CDR1 MNHEY and CDR2 SMNVEV (reference sequence). CDR3 DNA: TGTGCCAGCAGTTTTGTCCAGGGGGCCTACGAGCAGTACTTC. The encoded protein is CASSFVQGAYEQYF.

The V call is TRBV30, the J call TRBJ1-4; TRBD1 is a possible D gene (5 bases). Trimming removed 2 bases from V and 8 bases from J, with 12 bases in between. The CDR3 is 13 amino acids. Germline-derived CDR1 and CDR2 are GTSNPN and SVGIG (reference sequence). In DNA, the CDR3 is TGTGCCTGGAGTAGGGGCAATTCGGAAAAACTGTTTTTT. Encoded protein: CAWSRGNSEKLFF.

This clone was seen a single time. This rearrangement joins TRBV28 to TRBJ1-1; tentatively, D is TRBD1 (6 bases). CDR1 is MDHEN and CDR2 is SYDVKM in the germline V gene. This CDR3 contains 16 residues. The V end was cut by 6 bases, the J end by 2 bases, with 19 bases between. The CDR3 region is CASRVEGEGKNTEAFF. DNA for the CDR3: TGTGCCAGCAGGGTGGAGGGGGAGGGAAAAAACACTGAAGCTTTCTTT. Full variable domain (outside the CDR3, taken from reference TRBV28 and TRBJ1-1): DVKVTQSSRYLVKRTGEKVFLECVQDMDHENMFWYRQDPGLGLRLIYFSYDVKMKEKGDIPEGYSVSREKKERFSLILESASTNQTSMYLCASRVEGEGKNTEAFFGQGTRLTVV.

CDR3 loop: CASRTRAGEETQYF. CDR3 nucleotides: TGCGCCAGCAGGACCCGAGCGGGTGAAGAGACCCAGTACTTC. The chain has TRBV5-1 and TRBJ2-5, with D maybe TRBD2 (6 bases). V was clipped by 5 bases and J by 3 bases, with 14 bases between them. CDR3 length equals 14 residues. Germline loops: CDR1 SGHRS, CDR2 YFSETQ.

This chain uses TRBV7-9 with TRBJ1-1; D possibly corresponds to TRBD1 (5 bases). Germline assignment: CDR1 SEHNR and CDR2 FQNEAQ (reference sequence). The V and J ends lost 2 bases and 3 bases respectively, with 16 bases between them. CDR3 length: 16 amino acids. CDR3 nucleotide sequence: TGTGCCAGCAGCTTATCGTCAGGGCCCGAGGACACTGAAGCTTTCTTT. Translating gives CASSLSSGPEDTEAFF.

This sequence joins TRBV27 and TRBJ2-1, with 9 nucleotides matching TRBD1. The J segment lost 1 base and the V segment lost 4 bases, leaving 8 bases of the junction unmatched. In germline, CDR1 is MNHEY, CDR2 SMNVEV (reference sequence). The CDR3 extends over 17 amino acids. CDR3 nucleotides: TGTGCCAGCAGTTCGGGGACAGGGTCAATTTCCTACAATGAGCAGTTCTTC. As protein: CASSSGTGSISYNEQFF.